A few counts support the clone carrying this TCR beta chain. The antigen is unknown. These data are taken from a study of T cells in Graves' hyperthyroidism and ophthalmopathy. Whole-study results and caveats: Prediction of ophthalmopathy progression came a median approximately 6 months pre-onset.

Regions amplified from RNA transcripts were the TCR beta CDR3 regions. HTBI primers were employed in a first-round RT-PCR of the TCR CDR3. From the multiplex PCR reads, TCRdb called clonotypes with MiXCR, one entry per CDR3 protein. The sample shows about 740,000 distinct CDR3 sequences, approximately 15% of them seen only once. Graves' hyperthyroidism was deemed stable given no ophthalmopathy progression within 18 months. The hyperthyroidism patients had all been newly diagnosed, and their disease duration was under 2 months. Their ages ranged from 18 to 65 years. Fresh peripheral blood, roughly 9.3 ml, was the source of the PBMCs. The CDR3 loop spans 15 amino acids. V shed 6 bases, J shed 6 bases, and the junction held 6 bases outside the gene matches. Germline CDR1 is SEHNR and CDR2 is FQNEAQ (reference sequence).

This receptor was taken from a woman between 18 and 29 years old with Graves' hyperthyroidism. Material for sequencing was blood. V is TRBV7-9 and J is TRBJ2-2, with TRBD2 matching over 11 bases. CDR3 DNA sequence: TGTGCCAGCAGTTTGACTAGCGGGAAAGCCGGGGAGCTGTTTTTT. Its translation is CASSLTSGKAGELFF.